Each of the 13 T cell receptor beta chains below was sequenced from the same sample in a study of blood T cell repertoires in COVID-19. Only in-frame clones appear in the TCRdb table, and some are missing; sequencing was by immunoSEQ multiplex PCR. The sample includes about 78,000 clones, less than 95% seen only once; the top ten take about 1%. Sample: peripheral blood. Every receptor here comes from a woman between 50 and 59 years old in a cohort sampled during active COVID-19.

The rearrangement uses TRBV6-6 and TRBJ2-1; tentatively, D is TRBD2 (5 bases). The CDR3 has 15 residues. Germline CDR1 reads MNHNY; CDR2 reads SVGAGI (reference sequence). The V end lost 7 bases, the J end lost 7 bases, and 20 bases lay between the germline ends. The CDR3 is CASTRGDSRGNEQFF. CDR3 sequence (DNA): TGTGCCAGCACCCGGGGAGACTCCAGAGGGAATGAGCAGTTCTTC.

The V call is TRBV6-6, the J call TRBJ1-2; 7 nucleotides align to TRBD1. The CDR3 has 15 residues. The V and J ends lost 2 bases and 4 bases, in that order; junction bases with no gene match: 7. The germline CDR1 and CDR2 sequences are MNHNY and SVGAGI (reference sequence). The CDR3 bases are TGTGCCAGCAGTTACCCGACAGGGAAGGCCTATGGCTACACCTTC. It specifies CASSYPTGKAYGYTF.

This sequence joins TRBV4-1 and TRBJ2-1, with 11 bases aligning to TRBD2. V lost 5 bases and J lost 4; bases outside the gene matches: 7. The CDR3 consists of 16 residues. CDR1 is MGHRA, CDR2 YSYEKL, per germline. As DNA, the CDR3 is TGCGCCAGCAGCTTGGGACTAGCGGAAAGGTACAATGAGCAGTTCTTC. It translates to CASSLGLAERYNEQFF.

This clone was picked up a small number of times. The chain has TRBV7-9 and TRBJ2-7; D is unclear. This CDR3 has 12 residues. Trimming left V 5 bases short and J 1 base short, with 6 bases between. Germline CDR1 is SEHNR and CDR2 is FQNEAQ (reference sequence). CDR3 sequence: CASSETSYEQYF. Here the CDR3 DNA reads TGTGCCAGCAGCGAGACATCCTACGAGCAGTACTTC.

This chain uses TRBV4-1 with TRBJ1-4; D is unresolved. CDR1 is MGHRA, CDR2 YSYEKL, per germline. The V gene lost 1 base and the J gene lost 1 base, with 7 bases spanning the gap. This CDR3 region has 15 residues. Written as DNA, the CDR3 is TGCGCCAGCAGCCAAGTCGGGGTAACTAATGAAAAACTGTTTTTT. This gives the protein CASSQVGVTNEKLFF.

The chain combines TRBV12-5 with TRBJ1-5; D ambiguous. This CDR3 contains 13 residues. Germline CDR1 and CDR2: LGHNT and FRNRAP. V lost 7 bases, J lost 3 bases, and 10 bases lay in between. The CDR3 protein is CASAPGNNQPQHF. The CDR3 nucleotides are TGTGCTAGTGCTCCGGGGAACAATCAGCCCCAGCATTTT.

The chain joins TRBV3-1 (or the pseudogene TRBV3-2) to TRBJ1-4, with D possibly being TRBD1 (5 bases). Germline-derived CDR1 and CDR2 are LGHDT and YNNKEL (reference sequence). The CDR3 loop spans 12 amino acids. V was cut by 4 bases and J by 10 bases, with 10 bases left in between. CDR3 coding DNA: TGTGCCAGCAGCCTCAGCGGGGGAAAACTGTTTTTT. This translates into CASSLSGGKLFF.

The chain joins TRBV19 to TRBJ2-5; 7 bases fit TRBD2. Trimming removed 10 bases from V and 3 bases from J; junction bases left unmatched: 8. The CDR3 runs to 13 residues. CDR1 is LNHDA and CDR2 is SQIVND in the germline V gene (reference sequence). The CDR3, as DNA: TGTGCCATAGTAGGGCTAGCGGAAGAGACCCAGTACTTC. Translated, it gives CAIVGLAEETQYF.

About this clone: Other DNA variants within this sample encode the same CDR3. The chain recombines TRBV15 with TRBJ2-4; D is uncertain. The CDR3 is 13 amino acids. Germline CDR1 is LNHNV and CDR2 is YYDKDF (reference sequence). The V gene lost 0 bases and the J gene lost 4 bases, with 4 bases spanning the gap. CDR3 DNA: TGTGCCACCAGCAGAGATAGTAAAAACATTCAGTACTTC. Residues: CATSRDSKNIQYF.

The J gene is TRBJ2-1, the V gene TRBV5-1, with 12 bases that match TRBD1. V trimming: 2 bases; J trimming: 4 bases; junction bases outside the gene matches: 4. This CDR3 spans 16 amino acids. CDR1 SGHRS and CDR2 YFSETQ come from the germline V gene. CDR3 protein: CASSLGTGGLYNEQFF. The CDR3 DNA is TGCGCCAGCAGCTTAGGGACAGGGGGCCTTTACAATGAGCAGTTCTTC.

The chain links TRBV12-3 or TRBV12-4 to TRBJ2-3, with 8 bases fitting TRBD2. The CDR3 sequence is 13 residues long. With 6 bases clipped from V and 4 bases from J, the junction kept 3 bases outside the gene matches. The chain's CDR3 is CASSSLAADTQYF. Here the CDR3 DNA reads TGTGCCAGCAGCTCACTAGCGGCAGATACGCAGTATTTT.

This sequence joins TRBV10-1 and TRBJ2-1; TRBD1 is a possible D gene (6 bases). This CDR3 spans 13 amino acids. Germline assignment: CDR1 WNHNN and CDR2 SYGVQD (reference sequence). V lost 2 bases to trimming and J lost 9 bases, with 11 bases between them. CDR3 loop: CASSERTVSEQFF. CDR3 bases: TGCGCCAGCAGTGAGAGGACAGTCAGTGAGCAGTTCTTC.

This clone was observed a few times. The chain joins TRBV5-1 to TRBJ1-2; D remains ambiguous. V was pared by 0 bases and J by 8 bases, with 14 bases between. The length of the CDR3 is 14 residues. The germline V gene encodes CDR1 SGHRS and CDR2 YFSETQ. CDR3 sequence: CASSLETPRGGYTF. For the CDR3, the DNA is TGCGCCAGCAGCTTGGAGACCCCTAGAGGGGGCTACACCTTC.